One and the same sample provided the 22 T cell receptor beta chains below, sequenced in a study of blood T cell repertoires in COVID-19. Here immunoSEQ multiplex PCR was the method, and the copy in TCRdb shows in-frame clones only, minus some. The repertoire includes about 90,000 clones, 60% to 85% of them detected once, and 6% to 8.5% sits in the top ten. Sequenced: peripheral blood. Receptors were obtained from a man aged 70-80 years with acute or convalescent COVID-19.

This clone was seen only once. V gene TRBV5-1 combines with J gene TRBJ2-1, with TRBD1 matching 9 bases. Germline V lookup: CDR1 SGHRS, CDR2 YFSETQ. The CDR3 runs to 16 residues. J was trimmed by 0 bases and V by 4 bases; bases with no gene match: 5. CDR3: CASSGDRASSYNEQFF. The CDR3, as DNA: TGCGCCAGCAGCGGGGACAGGGCGAGCTCCTACAATGAGCAGTTCTTC.

In its sample, this clone was seen a few times. V gene TRBV5-1 combines with J gene TRBJ2-6; D is unresolved. The V gene lost 4 bases and the J gene lost 0 bases, with 14 bases spanning the gap. This CDR3 comprises 17 residues. The germline gives CDR1 SGHRS, CDR2 YFSETQ. The CDR3 sequence is CASSPWADFSGANVLTF. Here the CDR3 DNA reads TGCGCCAGCAGCCCCTGGGCAGATTTCTCTGGGGCCAACGTCCTGACTTTC.

The chain has TRBV28 and TRBJ2-2, with D perhaps TRBD2 (6 bases). V was cut by 6 bases and J by 1 base, with 9 bases left in between. The CDR3 runs 14 residues. Looked up from germline, CDR1 is MDHEN and CDR2 is SYDVKM. The CDR3: CASRVGGNTGELFF. CDR3 nucleotides: TGTGCCAGCAGAGTGGGAGGGAACACCGGGGAGCTGTTTTTT. Complete variable domain (other parts from reference TRBV28 and TRBJ2-2): DVKVTQSSRYLVKRTGEKVFLECVQDMDHENMFWYRQDPGLGLRLIYFSYDVKMKEKGDIPEGYSVSREKKERFSLILESASTNQTSMYLCASRVGGNTGELFFGEGSRLTVL.

The chain uses TRBV30 and TRBJ1-5, with 7 bases lining up with TRBD1. The germline CDR1 and CDR2 sequences are GTSNPN and SVGIG (reference sequence). The J segment lost 4 bases and the V segment lost 0 bases, leaving 3 bases of the junction unmatched. The CDR3 covers 14 residues. The CDR3 is CAWSVGGQNQPQHF. The CDR3 nucleotides read TGTGCCTGGAGTGTAGGGGGCCAAAATCAGCCCCAGCATTTT.

The gene calls are TRBV30 and TRBJ1-2; 7 bases align to TRBD1. This CDR3 has 17 amino acids. Germline V gene lookup returns CDR1 GTSNPN and CDR2 SVGIG (reference sequence). Trimming removed 4 bases from V and 0 bases from J; junction bases left unmatched: 14. CDR3 nucleotide sequence: TGTGCCTGGAATGGTGGGGGACAGAAAAGACCTAACTATGGCTACACCTTC. Translated, it gives CAWNGGGQKRPNYGYTF.

The CDR3 DNA reads TGTGCCAGTAGTCCCCTCACAGGGGGCAATCAGCCCCAGCATTTT. Protein product: CASSPLTGGNQPQHF. The rearrangement links TRBV19 to TRBJ1-5; TRBD1 aligns across 7 bases. Germline assignment: CDR1 LNHDA and CDR2 SQIVND (reference sequence). J lost 2 bases, V lost 5 bases, and 6 bases had no gene match. This CDR3 has 15 amino acids. The whole variable domain, filled in from reference TRBV19 and TRBJ1-5, reads DGGITQSPKYLFRKEGQNVTLSCEQNLNHDAMYWYRQDPGQGLRLIYYSQIVNDFQKGDIAEGYSVSREKKESFPLTVTSAQKNPTAFYLCASSPLTGGNQPQHFGDGTRLSIL.

This rearrangement joins TRBV12-3 or TRBV12-4 to TRBJ1-1; the D is unclear. The CDR3 covers 13 residues. Trimming pared 3 bases from V and 2 bases from J, leaving 7 bases between. The CDR3 DNA reads TGTGCCAGCAGTTTTGGGAGAAACACTGAAGCTTTCTTT. Encoded protein: CASSFGRNTEAFF.

The chain has TRBV3-1 (or the pseudogene TRBV3-2) and TRBJ2-1, with unresolved D. This CDR3 contains 15 residues. The germline V and J ends were trimmed by 0 bases and 7 bases, with 13 bases remaining between them. CDR1 and CDR2 from the germline V gene are LGHDT and YNNKEL (reference sequence). The CDR3 DNA is TGTGCCAGCAGCCAAGAATCCCTCTCAGCGAATGAGCAGTTCTTC. The encoded protein is CASSQESLSANEQFF.

A few counts support this clone. This chain links TRBV5-1 with TRBJ1-4, with a tentative D call TRBD1 (6 bases). With 0 bases removed from V and 10 bases from J, the gap between germline ends came to 13 bases. This CDR3 spans 14 amino acids. Germline CDR1 and CDR2: SGHRS and YFSETQ. The CDR3: CASSLVQGCGKLFF. As DNA, the CDR3 is TGCGCCAGCAGCTTGGTTCAGGGGTGCGGAAAACTGTTTTTT. Variable domain in full (rest from reference TRBV5-1 and TRBJ1-4): KAGVTQTPRYLIKTRGQQVTLSCSPISGHRSVSWYQQTPGQGLQFLFEYFSETQRNKGNFPGRFSGRQFSNSRSEMNVSTLELGDSALYLCASSLVQGCGKLFFGSGTQLSVL.

The CDR3 region has the DNA TGCGCCAGCCAGATGACAGGGGTGAACACTGAAGCTTTCTTT. It codes for CASQMTGVNTEAFF. The chain links TRBV10-2 to TRBJ1-1, with TRBD1 matching over 8 bases. The CDR3 contains 14 residues. Germline loops: CDR1 WSHSY, CDR2 SAAADI. V dropped 8 bases and J dropped 0; count of bases not matched to a gene: 5.

The chain uses TRBV25-1 and TRBJ2-5; D is possibly TRBD2 (5 bases). The germline gives CDR1 MGHDK, CDR2 SYGVNS. This CDR3 spans 13 amino acids. Trimming took off 7 bases at V and 1 base at J, with 10 bases between the two ends. Written as DNA, the CDR3 is TGTGCCAGCACGCGAGGGCTCCAAGAGACCCAGTACTTC. Protein sequence: CASTRGLQETQYF.

The J gene is TRBJ2-1, the V gene TRBV4-2, with a possible D match to TRBD2 (6 bases). This CDR3 has 16 residues. Germline CDR1 and CDR2: LGHNA and YNFKEQ. V was shortened by 1 base and J by 1 base, with 11 bases between the two germline ends. CDR3: CASSQGPSASYNEQFF. For the CDR3, the DNA is TGTGCCAGCAGCCAAGGACCTAGCGCTTCCTACAATGAGCAGTTCTTC.

This chain connects TRBV27 to TRBJ1-2; TRBD1 matches 9 bases. This CDR3 comprises 17 residues. The V segment lost 0 bases and the J segment 5 bases; nucleotides outside the gene matches: 10. The germline V gene has CDR1 MNHEY and CDR2 SMNVEV (reference sequence). The DNA of the CDR3 is TGTGCCAGCAGTTTATCGACAGGGGGACTTGGGGGGTATGGCTACACCTTC. This gives the protein CASSLSTGGLGGYGYTF.

The rearrangement uses TRBV6-2 or TRBV6-3 and TRBJ2-7; TRBD2 agrees at 8 bases. V gave up 0 bases and J gave up 5 bases; unmatched junction bases: 9. Germline V lookup: CDR1 MNHEY, CDR2 SVGEGT. The CDR3 totals 16 residues. The CDR3 protein is CASSYSRGGGIDEQYF. Written as DNA, the CDR3 is TGTGCCAGCAGTTACTCGAGGGGCGGGGGGATTGACGAGCAGTACTTC.

This clone was observed a handful of times. The CDR3 DNA follows: TGCGCCAGCAGCTTGGCCTCCGGGCAGGGGCCGTTCGATAGCTACACCTTC. Translating it yields CASSLASGQGPFDSYTF. V is TRBV5-1 and J is TRBJ1-2; D is possibly TRBD1 (6 bases). V shed 0 bases and J shed 9 bases, with 24 bases lying between them. The CDR3 length is 17 residues. CDR1 and CDR2 (germline): SGHRS, YFSETQ.

The rearrangement joins TRBV28 to TRBJ2-3, with a tentative D call TRBD2 (6 bases). Trimming took off 4 bases at V and 2 bases at J, with 13 bases between the two ends. Germline assignment: CDR1 MDHEN and CDR2 SYDVKM. CDR3 length: 15 amino acids. The CDR3 sequence: CASSSGEWVTDTQYF. CDR3 in DNA: TGTGCCAGCAGTTCGGGGGAATGGGTCACAGATACGCAGTATTTT.

V is TRBV5-1 and J is TRBJ2-3; D gene unclear. The CDR3 is made up of 16 amino acids. Trimming stripped 2 bases from V and 1 base from J, with 14 bases between. Germline CDR1 reads SGHRS; CDR2 reads YFSETQ. CDR3 sequence reads: CASSFSPGSGTDTQYF. CDR3 in DNA: TGCGCCAGCAGCTTTTCCCCCGGGTCTGGCACAGATACGCAGTATTTT.

The chain uses TRBV5-6 and TRBJ1-2, with TRBD1 matching over 7 bases. Germline CDR1 SGHDT, CDR2 YYEEEE. This CDR3 region has 13 residues. Trimming cost V 4 bases and J 13 bases; bases outside gene matches: 13. The CDR3 DNA follows: TGTGCCAGCAGCCTCAGGGACAGACCCGGCGGCACCTTC. This translates into CASSLRDRPGGTF.

The chain has TRBV6-5 and TRBJ1-6; no clear D. The CDR3 spans 15 residues. Trimming stripped 2 bases from V and 10 bases from J, with 15 bases between. The V gene's germline CDR1 is MNHEY and CDR2 SVGAGI. The CDR3 region is CASSYATIPGSPLHF. The DNA for the CDR3 is TGTGCCAGCAGTTACGCGACTATCCCCGGCTCACCCCTCCACTTT.

This clone was counted once. The chain employs TRBV7-3 and TRBJ2-7; TRBD2 matches 9 bases. The CDR3 is 16 amino acids. The trim removed 0 bases at V and 6 bases at J, leaving 9 bases unmatched. Germline V gene data show CDR1 as SGHTA and CDR2 as FQGTGA. The CDR3 reads CASSLTNFGTSSEQYF. The CDR3 DNA sequence: TGTGCCAGCAGCTTAACGAATTTTGGGACTAGCTCCGAGCAGTACTTC.

The chain is built from TRBV5-5 and TRBJ2-3, with TRBD1 identical over 7 bases. CDR1 and CDR2 from the germline V gene are SGHKS and YYEKEE (reference sequence). The CDR3 loop spans 14 amino acids. Trimming removed 0 bases from V and 5 bases from J; junction bases left unmatched: 3. The CDR3 is CASSLGQGVDTQYF. CDR3 nucleotides: TGTGCCAGCAGCTTGGGACAGGGAGTAGATACGCAGTATTTT.

This clone appeared a single time. The rearrangement links TRBV11-2 to TRBJ2-7; weak D call: TRBD1 (6 bases). Trimming removed 5 bases from V and 0 bases from J, with 14 bases in between. Per the germline V gene, CDR1 is SGHAT and CDR2 is FQNNGV. The CDR3 totals 15 residues. CDR3 sequence: CASSITGSSSYEQYF. DNA for the CDR3: TGTGCCAGCAGCATTACAGGGTCCAGCTCCTACGAGCAGTACTTC.